This T cell receptor (beta chain) was profiled in a study of identifying expanded T cells in peripheral blood. Study-level results: Across healthy donors, higher total template counts meant significantly greater roughly 2-week count variance.

Generated by immunoSEQ multiplex PCR, the TCRdb table keeps only in-frame clones and is missing some. The top ten clones hold more than 7% of a sample with approximately 140,000 clones, around nine tenths of them seen once. The CDR3 is 12 residues long. Germline CDR1 and CDR2: SGHNT and YYREEE (reference sequence). Trimming removed 8 bases at V and 3 bases at J, with 11 bases between. Comment on this clone: The antigen remains unidentified.

The clonotype originates from a person between 18 and 75 years old in good health. The sequenced material came from blood. J is TRBJ1-1 and V is TRBV5-4; no firm D call. CDR3 protein: CASGRVDTEAFF. The CDR3 DNA reads as TGTGCCAGTGGGCGGGTCGACACTGAAGCTTTCTTT.